This TCR beta chain was sequenced in a study of Ad26.COV2.S vaccination and SARS-CoV-2 variants. Overall study context: Donor was in the COV1001 Ad26.COV2.S trial arm. Regarding the study as a whole: With respect to non-spike TCR breadth, vaccine and placebo recipients were similar. In TCR breadth and depth analyses, total T cell responses may have been underestimated.

Comment on this clone: The antigen is unknown.

Method: immunoSEQ multiplex PCR; TCRdb's copy keeps in-frame clones and lacks some. The sample holds nearly 400,000 clones; 89% are singletons and the top ten take around 1.9%. The sample's treatment: roughly 19 received Ad26.COV2.S at low or high dose, single or two shots; roughly five received placebo; per-sample allocation not given. Specimens were obtained on day 63 following the first vaccine or placebo injection. The CDR3 is made up of 14 amino acids. Trimming removed 10 bases at V and 4 bases at J, with 17 bases between. Germline CDR1 and CDR2: KGHDR and SFDVKD. This chain uses TRBV24-1 with TRBJ2-3; maybe TRBD2 (7 bases). This specimen was peripheral blood, taken in a trial of Ad26.COV2.S vaccine versus placebo. The receptor comes from a person between 18 and 59 years old who received the Ad26.COV2.S COVID-19 vaccine or a placebo. This chain's CDR3 is CATSSGGGPDTQYF. In DNA, the CDR3 is TGTGCCACTTCTAGCGGAGGGGGGCCAGATACGCAGTATTTT.